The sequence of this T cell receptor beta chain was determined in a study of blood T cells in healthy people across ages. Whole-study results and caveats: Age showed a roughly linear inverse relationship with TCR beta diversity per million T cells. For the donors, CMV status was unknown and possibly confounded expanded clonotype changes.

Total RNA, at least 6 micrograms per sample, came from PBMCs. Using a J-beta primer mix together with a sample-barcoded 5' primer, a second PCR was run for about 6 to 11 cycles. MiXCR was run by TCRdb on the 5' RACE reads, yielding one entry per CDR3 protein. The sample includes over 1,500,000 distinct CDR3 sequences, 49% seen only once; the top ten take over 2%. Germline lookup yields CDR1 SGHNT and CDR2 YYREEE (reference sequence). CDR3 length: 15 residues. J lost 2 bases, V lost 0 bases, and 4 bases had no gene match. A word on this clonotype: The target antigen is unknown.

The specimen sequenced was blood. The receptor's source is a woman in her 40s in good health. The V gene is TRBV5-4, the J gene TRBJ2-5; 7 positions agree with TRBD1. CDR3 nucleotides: TGTGCCAGCAGCTTGGAACAGGGGAGACAAGAGACCCAGTACTTC. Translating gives CASSLEQGRQETQYF.